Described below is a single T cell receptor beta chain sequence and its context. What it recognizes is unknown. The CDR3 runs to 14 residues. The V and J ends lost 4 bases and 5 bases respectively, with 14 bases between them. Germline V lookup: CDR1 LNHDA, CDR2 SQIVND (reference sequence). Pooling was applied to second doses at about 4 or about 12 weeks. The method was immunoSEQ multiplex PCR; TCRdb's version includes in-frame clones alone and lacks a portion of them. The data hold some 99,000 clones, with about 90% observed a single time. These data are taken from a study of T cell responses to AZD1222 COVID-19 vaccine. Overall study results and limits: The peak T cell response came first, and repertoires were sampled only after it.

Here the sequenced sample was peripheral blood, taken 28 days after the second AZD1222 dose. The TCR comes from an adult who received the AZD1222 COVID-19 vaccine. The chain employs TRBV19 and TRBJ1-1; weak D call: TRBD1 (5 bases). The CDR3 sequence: CASSTWDGATEAFF. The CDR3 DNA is TGTGCCAGTAGTACCTGGGACGGGGCAACTGAAGCTTTCTTT.